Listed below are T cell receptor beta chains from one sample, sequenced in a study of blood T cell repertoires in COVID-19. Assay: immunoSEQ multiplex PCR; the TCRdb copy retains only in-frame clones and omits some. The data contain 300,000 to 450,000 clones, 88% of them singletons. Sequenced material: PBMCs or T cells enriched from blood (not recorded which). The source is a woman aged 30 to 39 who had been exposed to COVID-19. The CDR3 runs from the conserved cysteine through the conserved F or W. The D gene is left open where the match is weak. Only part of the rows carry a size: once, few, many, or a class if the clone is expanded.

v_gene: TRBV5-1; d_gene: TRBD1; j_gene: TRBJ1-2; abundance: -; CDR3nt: TGCGCCAGCAGCCGGTTGGACAGGAACTATGGCTACACCTTC; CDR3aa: CASSRLDRNYGYTF
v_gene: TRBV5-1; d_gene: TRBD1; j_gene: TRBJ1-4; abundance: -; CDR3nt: TGCGCCAGCAGCTTGGGCGGACAGGGTAATGAAAAACTGTTTTTT; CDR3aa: CASSLGGQGNEKLFF
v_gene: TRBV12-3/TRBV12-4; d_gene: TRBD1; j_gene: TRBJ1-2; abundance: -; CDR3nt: TGTGCCAGCAGTCTGACAGGGGCCTATGGCTACACCTTC; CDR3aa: CASSLTGAYGYTF
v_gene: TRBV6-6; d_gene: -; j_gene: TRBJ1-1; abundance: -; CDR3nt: TGTGCCAGCAGCCTACGGGTGAACACTGAAGCTTTCTTT; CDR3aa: CASSLRVNTEAFF
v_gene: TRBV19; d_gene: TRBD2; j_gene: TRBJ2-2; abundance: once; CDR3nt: TGTGCCAGTAGTATAAGCGGGAGGAGCACCGGGGAGCTGTTTTTT; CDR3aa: CASSISGRSTGELFF
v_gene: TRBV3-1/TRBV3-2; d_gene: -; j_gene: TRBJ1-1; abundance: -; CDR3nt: TGTGCCAGCAGCCAAACCCCAGGGAGGACTGAAGCTTTCTTT; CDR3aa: CASSQTPGRTEAFF
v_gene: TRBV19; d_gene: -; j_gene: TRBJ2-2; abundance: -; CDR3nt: TGTGCCAGTAGTAACAGGGTTGACACCGGGGAGCTGTTTTTT; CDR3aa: CASSNRVDTGELFF
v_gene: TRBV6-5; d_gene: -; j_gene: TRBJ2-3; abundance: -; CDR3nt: TGTGCCAGCAGTTCTGTACTAGAGGGTACAGATACGCAGTATTTT; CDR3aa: CASSSVLEGTDTQYF
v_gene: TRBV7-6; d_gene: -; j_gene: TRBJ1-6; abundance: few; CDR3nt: TGTGCCAGCAGCTCCTCCAGTAATTCACCCCTCCACTTT; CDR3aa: CASSSSSNSPLHF
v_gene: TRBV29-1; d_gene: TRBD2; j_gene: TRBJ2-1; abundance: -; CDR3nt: TGCAGCGTTGGACTAGCGGGAGGGCCCTACAATGAGCAGTTCTTC; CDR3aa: CSVGLAGGPYNEQFF
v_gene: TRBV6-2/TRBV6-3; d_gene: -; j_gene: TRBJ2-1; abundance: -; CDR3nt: TGTGCCAGCAGTTTATCCGGGACTCCGCACAATGAGCAGTTCTTC; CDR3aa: CASSLSGTPHNEQFF
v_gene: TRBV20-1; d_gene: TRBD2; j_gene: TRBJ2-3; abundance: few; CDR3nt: TGCAGTGCTAGTGAGCCTAGCGGGAGGGCGGATACGCAGTATTTT; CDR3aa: CSASEPSGRADTQYF
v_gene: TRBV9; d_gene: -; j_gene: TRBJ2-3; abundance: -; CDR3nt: TGTGCCAGCAGCGTAGGAGGCAGGGACACAGATACGCAGTATTTT; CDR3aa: CASSVGGRDTDTQYF
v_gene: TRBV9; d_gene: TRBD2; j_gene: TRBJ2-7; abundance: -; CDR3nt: TGTGCCAGCAGCGCCCCCGGGACTAGTTCGCACGAGCAGTACTTC; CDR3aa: CASSAPGTSSHEQYF
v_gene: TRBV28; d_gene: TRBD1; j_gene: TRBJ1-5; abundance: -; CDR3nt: TGTGCCAGCAGCAGGACAGGGGTCCAAAATCAGCCCCAGCATTTT; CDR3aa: CASSRTGVQNQPQHF
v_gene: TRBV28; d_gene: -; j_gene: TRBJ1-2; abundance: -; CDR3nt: TGTGCCAGCAGTACCCCGGACACAAACTATGGCTACACCTTC; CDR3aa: CASSTPDTNYGYTF
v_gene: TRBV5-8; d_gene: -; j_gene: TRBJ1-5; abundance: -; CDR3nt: TGTGCCAGCAGCTTGTACGCGGGGGTGCATCAGCCCCAGCATTTT; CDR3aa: CASSLYAGVHQPQHF
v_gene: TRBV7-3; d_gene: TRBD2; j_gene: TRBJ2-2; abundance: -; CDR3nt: TGTGCCAGCAGCCCCCCGGGACTAGCGGGAGGGACCGGGGAGCTGTTTTTT; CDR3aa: CASSPPGLAGGTGELFF
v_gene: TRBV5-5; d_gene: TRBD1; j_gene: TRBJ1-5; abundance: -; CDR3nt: TGTGCCAGCAGCTTGGGTGGGACAGGGGATCAGCCCCAGCATTTT; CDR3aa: CASSLGGTGDQPQHF
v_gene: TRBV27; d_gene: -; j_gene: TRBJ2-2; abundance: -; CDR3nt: TGTGCCAGCAGACTAGCCCTGAACACCGGGGAGCTGTTTTTT; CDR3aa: CASRLALNTGELFF
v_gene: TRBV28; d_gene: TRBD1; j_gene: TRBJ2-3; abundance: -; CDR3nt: TGTGCCAGCAGTTTTCCCGAACAGGGGGGCACGCAGTATTTT; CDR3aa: CASSFPEQGGTQYF
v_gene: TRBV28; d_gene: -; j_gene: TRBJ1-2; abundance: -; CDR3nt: TGTGCCAGCAGTTCCCCCGGGAACTATGGCTACACCTTC; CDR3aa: CASSSPGNYGYTF
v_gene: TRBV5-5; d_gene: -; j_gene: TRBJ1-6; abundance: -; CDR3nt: TGTGCCACGAGTGGCGGGGATTCACCCCTCCACTTT; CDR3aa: CATSGGDSPLHF
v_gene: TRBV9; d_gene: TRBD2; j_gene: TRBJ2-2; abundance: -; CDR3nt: TGTGCCAGCAGCGTAGGGGTCGCGGGACTAAACACCGGGGAGCTGTTTTTT; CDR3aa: CASSVGVAGLNTGELFF
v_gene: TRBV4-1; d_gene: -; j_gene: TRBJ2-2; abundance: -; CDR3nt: TGCGCCAGCAGCCAAGACTGGGGGACTTTAGGGGACACCGGGGAGCTGTTTTTT; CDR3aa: CASSQDWGTLGDTGELFF
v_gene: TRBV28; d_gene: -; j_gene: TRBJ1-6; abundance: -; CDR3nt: TGTGCCAGCAGTTTCCGGACAGACCATAATTCACCCCTCCACTTT; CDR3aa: CASSFRTDHNSPLHF
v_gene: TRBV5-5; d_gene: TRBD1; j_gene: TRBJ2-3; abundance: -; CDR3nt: TGTGCCAGCAGCTCGGAAGGGACAGGCCCCCGTGGGAATACGCAGTATTTT; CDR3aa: CASSSEGTGPRGNTQYF
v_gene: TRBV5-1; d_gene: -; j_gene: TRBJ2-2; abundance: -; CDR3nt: TGCGCCAGCAGCTTAACTAGCTCCACCGGGGAGCTGTTTTTT; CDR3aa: CASSLTSSTGELFF
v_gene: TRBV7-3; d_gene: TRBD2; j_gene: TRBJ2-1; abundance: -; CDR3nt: TGTGCCAGCAGCGTCCCGACTAGCGCAGCCAATGAGCAGTTCTTC; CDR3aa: CASSVPTSAANEQFF
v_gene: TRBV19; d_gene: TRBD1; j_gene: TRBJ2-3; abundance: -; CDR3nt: TGTGCCAGTAGTCCTCCGGGACAGGGGACAGATACGCAGTATTTT; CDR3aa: CASSPPGQGTDTQYF
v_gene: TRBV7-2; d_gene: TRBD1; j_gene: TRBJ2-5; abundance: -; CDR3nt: TGTGCCAGCAGCTTGGGGACAGGGAATTCTTTAGAGACCCAGTACTTC; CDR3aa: CASSLGTGNSLETQYF